These 11 T cell receptor beta chains originate from one sample sequenced in a study of shared clonotypes between healthy human individuals (dated by TCRdb to the early 2020s). The protocol used for the library was the immunoSEQ multiplex PCR assay. In TCRdb, the immuneACCESS table is reduced to in-frame sequences with V and J assigned. These tables do not hold every clone; where another copy was compared, an unresolved V gene accounts for under half, and the others remain unexplained. The sample profile shows about 2.3 million clones; 80% to 95% of them were found once. The ten largest clones add up to 0.37% of the sample. The material sequenced was naive CD4+ T cells from PBMCs. Explained via the paper, the cell subset or site label denotes: CD45RA+ positively selected. The origin of the receptors is a man aged 18 to 30 in good health. Some clones in this sample may be carry-over from other donors' samples.

This chain joins TRBV14 and TRBJ2-1; 8 bases are shared with TRBD2. This CDR3 spans 13 amino acids. V lost 1 base, J lost 15 bases, and 8 bases stayed unmatched. The germline gives CDR1 SGHDN, CDR2 FVKESK. In DNA form, the CDR3 reads TGTGCCAGCAGCCAAGTTAGCGGGGCCAACCCGTTCTTC. Its protein is CASSQVSGANPFF. The whole variable domain, remainder taken from reference TRBV14 and TRBJ2-1, is EAGVTQFPSHSVIEKGQTVTLRCDPISGHDNLYWYRRVMGKEIKFLLHFVKESKQDESGMPNNRFLAERTGGTYSTLKVQPAELEDSGVYFCASSQVSGANPFFGPGTRLTVL.

The CDR3 DNA follows: TGTGCCAGCAGCGTAGGGGACAGAATAGAGACCCAGTACTTC. Protein: CASSVGDRIETQYF. The chain employs TRBV9 and TRBJ2-5, with 7 bases matching TRBD1. Trimming removed 0 bases from V and 4 bases from J; junction bases left unmatched: 3. The V gene's germline CDR1 is SGDLS and CDR2 YYNGEE. This CDR3 region has 14 residues.

The V gene is TRBV5-1, the J gene TRBJ2-1; D is unclear. V lost 4 bases to trimming and J lost 9 bases, with 8 bases between them. CDR3 length: 11 residues. The germline gives CDR1 SGHRS, CDR2 YFSETQ. The CDR3 DNA sequence: TGCGCCAGCAGCCCTGACGGTGAGCAGTTCTTC. It specifies CASSPDGEQFF.

Remarks on this clone: Other DNA sequences within the sample encode an identical CDR3. The chain combines TRBV18 with TRBJ1-5; 9 bases are a match to TRBD1. Looked up from germline, CDR1 is KGHSH and CDR2 is LQKENI. This CDR3 is built from 15 residues. The V gene end was trimmed by 2 bases and the J gene end by 6 bases; junction bases not matched to a gene: 5. In nucleotides, the CDR3 is TGTGCCAGCTCACCAACACAGGGGGCCGGTCAGCCCCAGCATTTT. It translates to CASSPTQGAGQPQHF.

As regards this clone: In the same sample, other DNA sequences code for this CDR3. V is TRBV12-5 and J is TRBJ2-5, with D possibly TRBD2 on 6 matching bases. The length of the CDR3 is 12 residues. From germline, CDR1 is LGHNT and CDR2 FRNRAP. V was clipped by 0 bases and J by 7 bases, with 6 bases between them. CDR3 nucleotides: TGTGCTAGTGGTTTGGTGGGGGGGACCCAGTACTTC. This encodes CASGLVGGTQYF.

Only a few counts were recorded for this clone. CDR3 residues: CASSRSQGASTEAFF. CDR3 coding DNA: TGCGCCAGCAGCCGGTCACAGGGGGCGAGCACTGAAGCTTTCTTT. This rearrangement joins TRBV4-1 to TRBJ1-1, with TRBD1 matching 9 bases. CDR1 and CDR2 from the germline V gene are MGHRA and YSYEKL. The CDR3 runs 15 residues. Trimming at V came to 4 bases and at J to 4 bases, leaving 7 bases not matched to a gene.

CDR3 DNA sequence: TGTGCCAGCAGCCAGGGACAGGGGTCCACAGATACGCAGTATTTT. Translating it yields CASSQGQGSTDTQYF. The chain has TRBV6-6 and TRBJ2-3; 10 bases fit TRBD1. CDR1 and CDR2 from the germline V gene are MNHNY and SVGAGI (reference sequence). J was trimmed by 2 bases and V by 6 bases; bases with no gene match: 5. There are 15 residues in the CDR3.

The chain has TRBV30 and TRBJ1-2, with D tentatively TRBD1 (5 bases). V was trimmed by 4 bases and J by 4 bases, leaving 16 bases between them. Germline V gene sequence: CDR1 GTSNPN, CDR2 SVGIG (reference sequence). CDR3 length: 14 residues. This CDR3 reads CAWTPQGVGYGYTF. DNA of the CDR3: TGTGCCTGGACCCCCCAGGGAGTGGGCTATGGCTACACCTTC.

The V gene is TRBV4-3, the J gene TRBJ2-3; a weak D match, TRBD2 (7 bases). Looked up from germline, CDR1 is LGHNA and CDR2 is YSLEER. The CDR3 totals 16 residues. V gave up 6 bases and J gave up 1 base, with 17 bases separating them. CDR3 DNA sequence: TGCGCCAGCAGTCCAAGAGGGGGGGCCGGCACAGATACGCAGTATTTT. Translation: CASSPRGGAGTDTQYF.

The V gene is TRBV2, the J gene TRBJ2-6; D gene ambiguous. The CDR3 has 16 residues. The germline V gene has CDR1 SNHLY and CDR2 FYNNEI. Trimming stripped 5 bases from V and 4 bases from J, with 15 bases between. In nucleotides, the CDR3 is TGTGCCAGCAGTTTAGTGGGCATCTCCGGGGCCAACGTCCTGACTTTC. Translated: CASSLVGISGANVLTF.

J is TRBJ2-4 and V is TRBV6-1; 7 bases align to TRBD1. The CDR3 covers 14 residues. Germline V gene data show CDR1 as MNHNS and CDR2 as SASEGT. The V segment lost 5 bases and the J segment 5 bases; nucleotides outside the gene matches: 6. CDR3 nucleotide sequence: TGTGCCAGCAGTCTTCGGGGACAGCAAAACATTCAGTACTTC. Protein: CASSLRGQQNIQYF.